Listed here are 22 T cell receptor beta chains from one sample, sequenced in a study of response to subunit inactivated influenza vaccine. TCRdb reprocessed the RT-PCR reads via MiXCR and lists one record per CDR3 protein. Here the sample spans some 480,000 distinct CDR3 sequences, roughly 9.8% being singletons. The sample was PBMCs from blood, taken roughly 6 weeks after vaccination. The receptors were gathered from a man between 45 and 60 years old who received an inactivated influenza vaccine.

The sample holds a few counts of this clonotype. The CDR3, as DNA: TGTGCCAGCAGCCAAGGACAAAATAATTCACCCCTCCACTTT. Translating it yields CASSQGQNNSPLHF. The rearrangement uses TRBV7-9 and TRBJ1-6, with D possibly matching TRBD1 (5 bases). With 5 bases removed from V and 5 bases from J, the gap between germline ends came to 10 bases. This CDR3 has 14 residues. Germline CDR1 is SEHNR and CDR2 is FQNEAQ (reference sequence).

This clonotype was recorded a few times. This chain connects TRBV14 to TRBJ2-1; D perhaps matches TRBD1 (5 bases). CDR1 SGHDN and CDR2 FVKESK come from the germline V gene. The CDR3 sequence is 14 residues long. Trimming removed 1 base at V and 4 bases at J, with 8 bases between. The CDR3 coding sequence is TGTGCCAGCAGCCAAGTAGGGGCATACAATGAGCAGTTCTTC. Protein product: CASSQVGAYNEQFF.

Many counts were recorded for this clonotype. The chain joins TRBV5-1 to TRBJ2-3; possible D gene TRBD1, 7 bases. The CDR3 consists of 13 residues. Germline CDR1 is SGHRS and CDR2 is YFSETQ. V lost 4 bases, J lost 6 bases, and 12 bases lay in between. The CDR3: CASSAAGGDTQYF. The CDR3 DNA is TGCGCCAGCAGCGCAGCAGGGGGGGATACGCAGTATTTT. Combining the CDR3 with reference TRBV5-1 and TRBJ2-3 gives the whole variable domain KAGVTQTPRYLIKTRGQQVTLSCSPISGHRSVSWYQQTPGQGLQFLFEYFSETQRNKGNFPGRFSGRQFSNSRSEMNVSTLELGDSALYLCASSAAGGDTQYFGPGTRLTVL.

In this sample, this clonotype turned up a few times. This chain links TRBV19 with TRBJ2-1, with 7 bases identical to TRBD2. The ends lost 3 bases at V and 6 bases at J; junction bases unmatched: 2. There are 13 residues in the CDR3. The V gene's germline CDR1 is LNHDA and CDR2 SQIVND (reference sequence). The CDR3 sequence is CASSILAANEQFF. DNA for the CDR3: TGTGCCAGTAGTATTCTAGCGGCCAATGAGCAGTTCTTC. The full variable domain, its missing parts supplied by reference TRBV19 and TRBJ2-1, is DGGITQSPKYLFRKEGQNVTLSCEQNLNHDAMYWYRQDPGQGLRLIYYSQIVNDFQKGDIAEGYSVSREKKESFPLTVTSAQKNPTAFYLCASSILAANEQFFGPGTRLTVL.

The CDR3 DNA is TGTGCCACCAGTACCGGGACGGAACAAGAGACCCAGTACTTC. It is translated as CATSTGTEQETQYF. The rearrangement links TRBV24-1 to TRBJ2-5; D tentatively fits TRBD1 or TRBD2 (5 bases each). CDR3 length equals 14 residues. V was shortened by 6 bases and J by 2 bases, with 12 bases between the two germline ends. Germline CDR1 and CDR2: KGHDR and SFDVKD.

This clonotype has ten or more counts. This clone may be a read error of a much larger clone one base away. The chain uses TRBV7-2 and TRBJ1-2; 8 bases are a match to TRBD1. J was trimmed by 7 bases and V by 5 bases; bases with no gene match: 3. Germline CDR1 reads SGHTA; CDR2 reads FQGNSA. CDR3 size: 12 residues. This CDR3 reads CASSVDRGGYTF. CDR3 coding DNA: TGTGCCAGCAGCGTCGACAGGGGTGGCTACACCTTC. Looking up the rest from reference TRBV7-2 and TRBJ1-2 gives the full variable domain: GAGVSQSPSNKVTEKGKDVELRCDPISGHTALYWYRQSLGQGLEFLIYFQGNSAPDKSGLPSDRFSAERTGGSVSTLTIQRTQQEDSAVYLCASSVDRGGYTFGSGTRLTVV.

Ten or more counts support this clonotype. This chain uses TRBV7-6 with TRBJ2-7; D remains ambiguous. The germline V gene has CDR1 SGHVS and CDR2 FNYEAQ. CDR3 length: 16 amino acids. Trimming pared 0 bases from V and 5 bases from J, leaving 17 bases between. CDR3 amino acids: CASSLASGQYRHEQYF. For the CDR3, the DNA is TGTGCCAGCAGCTTAGCGTCGGGTCAGTATAGACACGAGCAGTACTTC.

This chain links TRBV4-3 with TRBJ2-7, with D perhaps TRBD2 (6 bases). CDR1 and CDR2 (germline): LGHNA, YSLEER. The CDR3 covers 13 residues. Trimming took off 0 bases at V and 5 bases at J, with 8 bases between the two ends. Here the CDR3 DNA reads TGCGCCAGCAGCCAAGATTGGGGGGACGAGCAGTACTTC. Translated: CASSQDWGDEQYF.

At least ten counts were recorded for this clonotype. CDR3 DNA: TGCAGCGCTAGACAGGGAAGCTCTGGAAACACCATATATTTT. Translation gives CSARQGSSGNTIYF. The chain employs TRBV29-1 and TRBJ1-3, with 7 positions matching TRBD1. The CDR3 totals 14 residues. Germline loops: CDR1 SQVTM, CDR2 ANQGSEA. Germline trimming cut 7 bases from V and 0 bases from J; bases unmatched to any gene: 6.

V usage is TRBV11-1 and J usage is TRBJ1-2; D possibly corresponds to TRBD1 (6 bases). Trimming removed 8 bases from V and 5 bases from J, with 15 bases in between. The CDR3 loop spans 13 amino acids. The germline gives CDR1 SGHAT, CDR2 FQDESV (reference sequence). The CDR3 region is CASATNREYGYTF. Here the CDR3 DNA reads TGTGCCAGCGCCACAAACAGGGAGTATGGCTACACCTTC.

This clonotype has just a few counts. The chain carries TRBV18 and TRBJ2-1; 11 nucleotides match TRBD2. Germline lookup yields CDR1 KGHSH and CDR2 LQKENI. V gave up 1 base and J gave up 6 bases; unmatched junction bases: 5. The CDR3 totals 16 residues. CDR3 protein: CASSPLSGRAGNEQFF. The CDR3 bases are TGTGCCAGCTCACCACTTAGCGGGAGGGCCGGCAATGAGCAGTTCTTC.

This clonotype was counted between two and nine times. CDR3 DNA sequence: TGTGCCAGCAGCCCCGGGGGTAGCTTCGATACGCAGTATTTT. It yields the protein CASSPGGSFDTQYF. The chain links TRBV7-2 to TRBJ2-3; tentatively, D is TRBD2 (6 bases). This CDR3 has 14 amino acids. The germline gives CDR1 SGHTA, CDR2 FQGNSA. The V end lost 5 bases, the J end lost 6 bases, and 15 bases lay between the germline ends.

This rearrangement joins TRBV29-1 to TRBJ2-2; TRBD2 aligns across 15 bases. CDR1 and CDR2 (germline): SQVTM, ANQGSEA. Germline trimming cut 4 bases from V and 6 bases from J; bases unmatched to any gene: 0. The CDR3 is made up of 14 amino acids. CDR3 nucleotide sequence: TGCAGCGTTGGGACTAGCGGGAGGGCCGGGGAGCTGTTTTTT. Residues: CSVGTSGRAGELFF.

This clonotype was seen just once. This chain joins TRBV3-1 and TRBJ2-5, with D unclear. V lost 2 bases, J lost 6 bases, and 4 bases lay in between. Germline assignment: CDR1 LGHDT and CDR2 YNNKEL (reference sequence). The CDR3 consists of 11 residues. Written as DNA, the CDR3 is TGTGCCAGCAGCCAAAGCCAGACCCAGTACTTC. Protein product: CASSQSQTQYF.

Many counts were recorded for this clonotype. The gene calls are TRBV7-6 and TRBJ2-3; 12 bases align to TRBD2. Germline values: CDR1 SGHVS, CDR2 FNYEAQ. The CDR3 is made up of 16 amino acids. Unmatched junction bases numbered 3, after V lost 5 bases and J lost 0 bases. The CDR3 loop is CASSIGTSGSTDTQYF. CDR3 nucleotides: TGTGCCAGCAGCATAGGGACTAGCGGGAGCACAGATACGCAGTATTTT.

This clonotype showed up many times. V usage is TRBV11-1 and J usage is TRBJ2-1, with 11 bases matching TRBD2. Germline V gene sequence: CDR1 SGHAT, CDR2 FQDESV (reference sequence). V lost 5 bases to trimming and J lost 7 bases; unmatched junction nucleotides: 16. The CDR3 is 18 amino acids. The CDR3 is CASSPGGSGRARWNEQFF. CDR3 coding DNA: TGTGCCAGCAGCCCTGGTGGTAGCGGGAGGGCCCGTTGGAATGAGCAGTTCTTC.

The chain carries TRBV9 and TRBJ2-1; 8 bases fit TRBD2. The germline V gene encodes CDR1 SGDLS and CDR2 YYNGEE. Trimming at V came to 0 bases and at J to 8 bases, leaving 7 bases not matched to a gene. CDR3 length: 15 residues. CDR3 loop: CASSVAGGPFDEQFF. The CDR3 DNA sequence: TGTGCCAGCAGCGTAGCGGGAGGGCCTTTTGATGAGCAGTTCTTC.

The CDR3 bases are TGTGCCAGCACCCCGGGCCGCTTCACTAATGAAAAACTGTTTTTT. Translating gives CASTPGRFTNEKLFF. The chain combines TRBV6-2 or TRBV6-3 with TRBJ1-4, with unresolved D. This CDR3 is 15 amino acids long. CDR1 is MNHEY and CDR2 is SVGEGT in the germline V gene. V lost 7 bases to trimming and J lost 2 bases, with 14 bases between them.

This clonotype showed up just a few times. CDR3: CSAPTALETQYF. DNA for the CDR3: TGCAGTGCCCCGACAGCCTTGGAGACCCAGTACTTC. This chain joins TRBV20-1 and TRBJ2-5, with D perhaps matching TRBD1 (5 bases). The CDR3 spans 12 residues. The ends were cut back, 6 bases at V and 5 bases at J, with 13 bases in the middle. CDR1 DFQATT and CDR2 SNEGSKA come from the germline V gene (reference sequence).

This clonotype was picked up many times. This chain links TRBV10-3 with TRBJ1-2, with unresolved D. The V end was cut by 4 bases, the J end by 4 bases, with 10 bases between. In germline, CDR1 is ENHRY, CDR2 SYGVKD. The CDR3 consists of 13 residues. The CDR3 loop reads CAISVLDRYGYTF. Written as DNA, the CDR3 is TGTGCCATCAGTGTTTTAGATCGCTATGGCTACACCTTC.

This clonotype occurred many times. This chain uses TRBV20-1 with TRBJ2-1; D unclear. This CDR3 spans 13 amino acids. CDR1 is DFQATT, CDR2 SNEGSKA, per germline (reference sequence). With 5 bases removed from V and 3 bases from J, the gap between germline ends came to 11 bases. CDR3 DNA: TGCAGTGCTGCACTGGTCCACTACAATGAGCAGTTCTTC. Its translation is CSAALVHYNEQFF.

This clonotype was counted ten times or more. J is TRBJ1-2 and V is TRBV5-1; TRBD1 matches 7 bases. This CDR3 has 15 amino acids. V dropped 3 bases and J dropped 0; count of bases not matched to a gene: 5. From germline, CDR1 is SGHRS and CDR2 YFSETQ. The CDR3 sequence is CASSWTQGANYGYTF. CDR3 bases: TGCGCCAGCAGCTGGACGCAGGGGGCTAACTATGGCTACACCTTC. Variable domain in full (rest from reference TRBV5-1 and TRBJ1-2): KAGVTQTPRYLIKTRGQQVTLSCSPISGHRSVSWYQQTPGQGLQFLFEYFSETQRNKGNFPGRFSGRQFSNSRSEMNVSTLELGDSALYLCASSWTQGANYGYTFGSGTRLTVV.